The 5 T cell receptor beta chains presented below share a single source sample, sequenced in a study of blood T cell repertoires in COVID-19. Method: immunoSEQ multiplex PCR; TCRdb's copy keeps in-frame clones and lacks some. The table records about 430,000 clones, approximately 92% of them present only once. The material sequenced was PBMCs or T cells enriched from blood (not recorded which). All receptors come from a man aged 25-45 years who had recovered from COVID-19.

This chain uses TRBV5-4 with TRBJ2-5, with 7 bases identical to TRBD2. This CDR3 spans 16 amino acids. The V segment lost 1 base and the J segment 4 bases; nucleotides outside the gene matches: 10. The germline V gene has CDR1 SGHNT and CDR2 YYREEE (reference sequence). The CDR3 region is CASSLTGGGGGETQYF. CDR3 nucleotide sequence: TGTGCCAGCAGCTTGACAGGCGGGGGAGGAGGAGAGACCCAGTACTTC.

This chain uses TRBV19 with TRBJ2-1; 9 bases line up with TRBD2. The CDR3 consists of 15 residues. V lost 4 bases, J lost 10 bases, and 11 bases stayed unmatched. CDR1 and CDR2 (germline): LNHDA, SQIVND (reference sequence). The CDR3 spells CASSRPGLASREQFF. CDR3 bases: TGTGCCAGTAGTAGGCCGGGACTAGCATCACGGGAGCAGTTCTTC.

This chain uses TRBV9 with TRBJ1-5, with 9 bases aligning to TRBD1. CDR3 length equals 16 residues. After removal of 4 bases from V and 3 bases from J, the junction contained 8 bases not matched to a gene. Germline lookup yields CDR1 SGDLS and CDR2 YYNGEE. The DNA for the CDR3 is TGTGCCAGCAGCCCGGGACAGGGCCTCCTCAATCAGCCCCAGCATTTT. Encoded protein: CASSPGQGLLNQPQHF.

This chain joins TRBV27 and TRBJ2-1; 11 nucleotides align to TRBD2. This CDR3 region has 15 residues. The ends lost 7 bases at V and 7 bases at J; junction bases unmatched: 9. The germline V gene has CDR1 MNHEY and CDR2 SMNVEV (reference sequence). Written as DNA, the CDR3 is TGTGCCAGCACTCCGAGTAGCGGGAGGGGGAATGAGCAGTTCTTC. It codes for CASTPSSGRGNEQFF.

CDR3 amino acids: CASSKPGTGRETQYF. The CDR3 DNA reads as TGTGCCAGCAGCAAACCCGGGACAGGGAGGGAGACCCAGTACTTC. V is TRBV21-1 and J is TRBJ2-5; TRBD1 was called by the table and not checked on the DNA. TRBV21-1 is a listed pseudogene. The CDR3 sequence is 15 residues long.